Detailed here is one T cell receptor (beta chain). The data stem from a study of blood T cell repertoires in COVID-19. Study as a whole: PBMCs, B-cell-depleted T cells, or T cells provided the cDNA or gDNA that made up the material.

The data were produced by immunoSEQ multiplex PCR, yet TCRdb's version contains in-frame clones alone and is incomplete. The sample includes approximately 140,000 clones, around 84% of them seen just once. The CDR3 is 14 residues long. Between the trimmed V and J ends, which lost 4 bases and 0 bases, there was a span of 9 bases. The germline CDR1 and CDR2 sequences are SGHKS and YYEKEE (reference sequence). The receptor comes from a man in his 70s with acute or convalescent COVID-19. Sequences were obtained from peripheral blood. The V gene is TRBV5-5, the J gene TRBJ2-3, with D possibly TRBD1 on 6 matching bases. CDR3 sequence (DNA): TGTGCCAGCAGCCCGACAGGTAGCACAGATACGCAGTATTTT. Its translation is CASSPTGSTDTQYF. The full variable domain, in which reference TRBV5-5 and TRBJ2-3 provide the parts outside the CDR3, is DAGVTQSPTHLIKTRGQQVTLRCSPISGHKSVSWYQQVLGQGPQFIFQYYEKEERGRGNFPDRFSARQFPNYSSELNVNALLLGDSALYLCASSPTGSTDTQYFGPGTRLTVL.